The rows below give T cell receptor beta chains drawn from one sample of a study of OX40 agonist ivuxolimab in advanced cancers. Generated by immunoSEQ multiplex PCR, the TCRdb table keeps only in-frame clones and is missing some. The sample holds about 91,000 clones, more than 70% seen once. Sequencing used CD4+ or CD8+ T cells sorted from blood, obtained in a trial of the OX40 agonist ivuxolimab. Receptors were obtained from an adult with an advanced solid tumor such as melanoma, head and neck, liver or kidney cancer. Both conserved end residues are part of each CDR3. Each record gives: CDR3 DNA, CDR3 protein, CDR3 length, D gene, clone size, V gene, J gene. D genes are given only for firm matches. The listing skips clone size in some rows; elsewhere it reads once, few, many or a size class.

TGTGCCAGCCAAAACTCGGGGGCTGGGAGCTATGGCTACACCTTC	CASQNSGAGSYGYTF	15	NA	NA	TRBV27	TRBJ1-2
TGTGCCAGCAGCCCGACGGGGGCGGGAGGCCGCTACAATGAGCAGTTCTTC	CASSPTGAGGRYNEQFF	17	TRBD2	once	TRBV9	TRBJ2-1
TGTGCCAGCAGTGACTCCGGGACAGCCATTCAGTACTTC	CASSDSGTAIQYF	13	TRBD1	NA	TRBV6-1	TRBJ2-4
TGCGCCAGCAGCTCCGGACTAGCCGGAGAGACCCAGTACTTC	CASSSGLAGETQYF	14	TRBD2	NA	TRBV5-1	TRBJ2-5
TGTGCCAGCAGCTTGGAACAGGGCGCGGGTAGCACTGAAGCTTTCTTT	CASSLEQGAGSTEAFF	16	NA	NA	TRBV5-6	TRBJ1-1
TGTGCCAGCAGCGTAGAGGGGCGGGAGGGCCGCGAGCAGTACTTC	CASSVEGREGREQYF	15	TRBD2	NA	TRBV9	TRBJ2-7
TGTGCCAGTAGTATAGGGCTGGCTGGACAGACGCACTCACCCCTCCACTTT	CASSIGLAGQTHSPLHF	17	NA	NA	TRBV19	TRBJ1-6
TGTGCCAGCAGCAAGGGACTAGCGGGAGCATCTTTCTACAATGAGCAGTTCTTC	CASSKGLAGASFYNEQFF	18	NA	NA	TRBV21-1	TRBJ2-1
TGTGCCACCAGCAGAGATATAGGGCCCAATCAGCCCCAGCATTTT	CATSRDIGPNQPQHF	15	NA	NA	TRBV15	TRBJ1-5
TGCGCCAGCAGCACAGGGGAATTAAGGAACACCATATATTTT	CASSTGELRNTIYF	14	TRBD1	NA	TRBV5-1	TRBJ1-3
TGTGCCAGCAGCGCCAACAGGGGGCTCGGTGGCTACACCTTC	CASSANRGLGGYTF	14	TRBD1	NA	TRBV5-6	TRBJ1-2
TGTGCCACCCTGAGCTCCTACAATGAGCAGTTCTTC	CATLSSYNEQFF	12	NA	NA	TRBV6-4	TRBJ2-1
TGCGCCACCAAATCTTGCCTCTCACCCCTCCACTTT	CATKSCLSPLHF	12	NA	NA	TRBV23-1	TRBJ1-6
TGTGCCAGCAGTGAGTTTTGGTGGACCGGGGAGCTGTTTTTT	CASSEFWWTGELFF	14	NA	NA	TRBV6-4	TRBJ2-2
TGCGCCAGCAGCCAAGATCTGACACCCGAAAAACTGTTTTTT	CASSQDLTPEKLFF	14	NA	NA	TRBV4-3	TRBJ1-4